These 25 T cell receptor beta chains share one sample of origin, sequenced in a study of cytomegalovirus exposure and HLA in healthy donors. With 60 Vbeta and 13 Jbeta primers, the PCR was carried out. Clones were read by immunoSEQ multiplex PCR, and TCRdb kept only the in-frame ones, dropping some. The sample has some 150,000 clones, over 75% seen once. Sequencing was performed on PBMCs. These receptors were taken from a man in his forties in good health and CMV-seropositive.

The genes are TRBV2 and TRBJ1-1, with 8 bases lining up with TRBD1. The V gene end was trimmed by 2 bases and the J gene end by 8 bases; junction bases not matched to a gene: 10. CDR3 length: 15 amino acids. Looked up from germline, CDR1 is SNHLY and CDR2 is FYNNEI. CDR3 sequence: CASSEPRTGKPEAFF. The CDR3 nucleotides read TGTGCCAGCAGTGAACCCCGGACAGGGAAGCCCGAAGCTTTCTTT. Combining the CDR3 with reference TRBV2 and TRBJ1-1 gives the whole variable domain EPEVTQTPSHQVTQMGQEVILRCVPISNHLYFYWYRQILGQKVEFLVSFYNNEISEKSEIFDDQFSVERPDGSNFTLKIRSTKLEDSAMYFCASSEPRTGKPEAFFGQGTRLTVV.

The J gene is TRBJ1-4, the V gene TRBV19; possibly TRBD1 for D (5 bases). Germline lookup yields CDR1 LNHDA and CDR2 SQIVND (reference sequence). The CDR3 has 14 residues. V was trimmed by 1 base and J by 5 bases, leaving 8 bases between them. The CDR3 DNA is TGTGCCAGTAGTATAGTCGGGGGGAATGAAAAACTGTTTTTT. Its protein product is CASSIVGGNEKLFF.

The V and J genes are TRBV2 and TRBJ2-5, with D perhaps matching TRBD2 (5 bases). Near its end, the DNA agrees better with TRBJ2-7, so the J call may be wrong. The CDR3 is 16 residues long. CDR1 is SNHLY and CDR2 is FYNNEI in the germline V gene. The CDR3 sequence: CASREPRTVSSYEQYF. In DNA form, the CDR3 reads TGTGCCAGCAGGGAGCCAAGGACTGTCAGCTCCTACGAGCAGTACTTC.

The gene calls are TRBV27 and TRBJ2-2; 7 nucleotides match TRBD1. The length of the CDR3 is 16 residues. Per germline, CDR1 MNHEY and CDR2 SMNVEV (reference sequence). V trimming: 5 bases; J trimming: 6 bases; junction bases outside the gene matches: 12. The CDR3 DNA reads as TGTGCCAGCAGTCCTCGACAGGGAACACTCGCCGGGGAGCTGTTTTTT. The encoded protein is CASSPRQGTLAGELFF.

The rearrangement joins TRBV13 to TRBJ2-5, with 7 bases fitting TRBD1. The J call is uncertain, as TRBJ2-7 better fits the DNA end. The CDR3 is 14 amino acids. Germline CDR1 is PRHDT and CDR2 is FYEKMQ (reference sequence). The CDR3 DNA reads as TGTGCCAGCAGCCCACAGGGGCAGGCAGCCGAGCAGTACTTC. Protein product: CASSPQGQAAEQYF.

The chain has TRBV10-3 and TRBJ2-3; the D gene is possibly TRBD2 (5 bases). The CDR3 has 13 amino acids. Per the germline V gene, CDR1 is ENHRY and CDR2 is SYGVKD. V was shortened by 4 bases and J by 5 bases, with 10 bases between the two germline ends. CDR3 DNA sequence: TGTGCCATCAGTGGTGTAGGAGGAGATACGCAGTATTTT. This translates into CAISGVGGDTQYF.

This rearrangement joins TRBV5-1 to TRBJ1-2; maybe TRBD1 (5 bases). V gave up 0 bases and J gave up 6 bases, with 9 bases separating them. Germline assignment: CDR1 SGHRS and CDR2 YFSETQ. The CDR3 length is 13 residues. The CDR3 bases are TGCGCCAGCAGCTTGGGGGGGGACGATGGCTACACCTTC. It is translated as CASSLGGDDGYTF.

This clone showed up many times. The J gene is TRBJ2-1, the V gene TRBV4-2; no definite D call. Per germline, CDR1 LGHNA and CDR2 YNFKEQ. The V gene lost 0 bases and the J gene lost 5 bases, with 2 bases spanning the gap. The CDR3 sequence is 12 residues long. The CDR3: CASSQDDNEQFF. The CDR3 nucleotides read TGTGCCAGCAGCCAAGACGACAATGAGCAGTTCTTC.

J is TRBJ2-2 and V is TRBV11-2, with 8 bases fitting TRBD1. The germline V gene has CDR1 SGHAT and CDR2 FQNNGV. This CDR3 is built from 15 residues. The junction had 10 bases not matched to a gene; V was cut back by 7 bases and J by 6 bases. Written as DNA, the CDR3 is TGTGCCAGCACCCCGGGACAGGTAGATCCCGGGGAGCTGTTTTTT. It is translated as CASTPGQVDPGELFF.

This clone was counted only a few times. The V gene is TRBV5-6, the J gene TRBJ2-1, with D perhaps matching TRBD2 (5 bases). The CDR3 sequence is 14 residues long. The germline gives CDR1 SGHDT, CDR2 YYEEEE. V was clipped by 9 bases and J by 0 bases, with 13 bases between them. DNA for the CDR3: TGTGCCATATCGAGCGGAGGCTCCTACAATGAGCAGTTCTTC. Protein: CAISSGGSYNEQFF.

The chain has TRBV9 and TRBJ1-2; TRBD1 matches at 8 bases. The V gene's germline CDR1 is SGDLS and CDR2 YYNGEE. The CDR3 length is 17 residues. The junction had 7 bases not matched to a gene; V was cut back by 0 bases and J by 0 bases. The CDR3 region is CASSVEPRGLSNYGYTF. The CDR3 bases are TGTGCCAGCAGCGTAGAGCCCAGGGGGCTGTCTAACTATGGCTACACCTTC.

The chain links TRBV7-9 to TRBJ1-1, with D maybe TRBD1 (5 bases). This CDR3 has 14 residues. Trimming pared 1 base from V and 4 bases from J, leaving 10 bases between. Germline CDR1 reads SEHNR; CDR2 reads FQNEAQ (reference sequence). The CDR3 reads CASSLEGVGTEAFF. CDR3 coding DNA: TGTGCCAGCAGCTTAGAAGGGGTAGGCACTGAAGCTTTCTTT.

V is TRBV2 and J is TRBJ1-5; TRBD1 aligns across 8 bases. The germline V gene encodes CDR1 SNHLY and CDR2 FYNNEI. Germline trimming cut 5 bases from V and 3 bases from J; bases unmatched to any gene: 6. CDR3 length: 15 amino acids. The CDR3 region is CASSYRGVDNQPQHF. DNA of the CDR3: TGTGCCAGCAGTTACAGGGGGGTGGACAATCAGCCCCAGCATTTT.

The V gene is TRBV27, the J gene TRBJ2-7; 8 nucleotides align to TRBD2. Trimming removed 5 bases from V and 3 bases from J; junction bases left unmatched: 9. Germline CDR1 is MNHEY and CDR2 is SMNVEV (reference sequence). The CDR3 contains 15 residues. CDR3 protein: CASSLQGSGNYEQYF. The CDR3 DNA reads TGTGCCAGCAGTCTCCAGGGTAGCGGGAACTACGAGCAGTACTTC.

The chain joins TRBV5-1 to TRBJ2-1, with D possibly matching TRBD2 (5 bases). Trimming pared 2 bases from V and 0 bases from J, leaving 6 bases between. CDR1 SGHRS and CDR2 YFSETQ come from the germline V gene. The CDR3 covers 14 residues. As DNA, the CDR3 is TGCGCCAGCAGCTTTGGGAGCTCCTACAATGAGCAGTTCTTC. Translation gives CASSFGSSYNEQFF.

The chain links TRBV14 to TRBJ2-5; 11 bases fit TRBD2. Germline CDR1 reads SGHDN; CDR2 reads FVKESK. V was clipped by 4 bases and J by 5 bases; unmatched bases: 6. The CDR3 is made up of 15 amino acids. CDR3 loop: CASSLRLAGQETQYF. The CDR3 nucleotides read TGTGCCAGCAGCCTTAGACTAGCGGGACAGGAGACCCAGTACTTC. Full variable domain (remainder filled in from reference TRBV14 and TRBJ2-5): EAGVTQFPSHSVIEKGQTVTLRCDPISGHDNLYWYRRVMGKEIKFLLHFVKESKQDESGMPNNRFLAERTGGTYSTLKVQPAELEDSGVYFCASSLRLAGQETQYFGPGTRLLVL.

This clone appeared a few times. This sequence joins TRBV7-9 and TRBJ2-7, with 13 bases aligning to TRBD2. Germline values: CDR1 SEHNR, CDR2 FQNEAQ (reference sequence). V was clipped by 6 bases and J by 5 bases; unmatched bases: 10. This CDR3 contains 16 residues. The chain's CDR3 is CASRKPGLAGVHEQYF. The DNA for the CDR3 is TGTGCCAGCAGAAAGCCCGGACTAGCGGGAGTTCACGAGCAGTACTTC.

This sequence joins TRBV9 and TRBJ2-5; 8 bases align to TRBD2. J lost 1 base, V lost 0 bases, and 5 bases had no gene match. There are 16 residues in the CDR3. Germline CDR1 reads SGDLS; CDR2 reads YYNGEE. The CDR3 reads CASSVVPGGIQETQYF. The CDR3, as DNA: TGTGCCAGCAGCGTAGTGCCGGGGGGGATCCAAGAGACCCAGTACTTC.

This chain uses TRBV5-1 with TRBJ2-1, with D perhaps matching TRBD2 (8 bases). CDR3 length equals 16 residues. Germline V gene data show CDR1 as SGHRS and CDR2 as YFSETQ. V was shortened by 7 bases and J by 13 bases, with 30 bases between the two germline ends. The CDR3 bases are TGCGCCAGCTGGGACAGCCGACTCGGCTCGCGGGGGGTTCAGTTCTTC. It codes for CASWDSRLGSRGVQFF.

The rearrangement links TRBV19 to TRBJ1-3; 9 nucleotides line up with TRBD1. In germline, CDR1 is LNHDA, CDR2 SQIVND (reference sequence). J was trimmed by 2 bases and V by 8 bases; bases with no gene match: 16. The CDR3 covers 18 residues. The DNA of the CDR3 is TGTGCCAGTGCCGGGGACAGGGATGTTCATGGTGCTGGAAACACCATATATTTT. It codes for CASAGDRDVHGAGNTIYF.

The rearrangement uses TRBV14 and TRBJ2-3; a weak D match, TRBD2 (6 bases). Germline CDR1 SGHDN, CDR2 FVKESK. The V gene lost 2 bases and the J gene lost 3 bases, with 21 bases spanning the gap. This CDR3 has 18 amino acids. The CDR3 is CASSQPGRATAGTDTQYF. CDR3 DNA: TGTGCCAGCAGCCAACCCGGGAGAGCCACCGCGGGGACAGATACGCAGTATTTT.

This clone was found a few times. This chain uses TRBV2 with TRBJ2-3; TRBD2 matches 12 bases. V shed 3 bases, J shed 6 bases, and the junction held 7 bases outside the gene matches. The CDR3 contains 16 residues. Per the germline V gene, CDR1 is SNHLY and CDR2 is FYNNEI. The CDR3 region has the DNA TGTGCCAGCAGTGAGGGAGGACTAGCGGGGAAGGATACGCAGTATTTT. This codes for CASSEGGLAGKDTQYF.

The chain couples TRBV12-5 to TRBJ2-5; possibly TRBD2 for D (6 bases). The J call may be in error: the DNA end matches TRBJ2-7 better. Germline CDR1 reads LGHNT; CDR2 reads FRNRAP. This CDR3 contains 14 residues. The CDR3 nucleotides read TGTGCTAGTGGTTTGGTAGGAGGGGATGGCGAGCAGTACTTC. Residues: CASGLVGGDGEQYF.

This clone was seen more than once but under ten times. V is TRBV7-7 and J is TRBJ2-5; 11 bases fit TRBD1. After removal of 2 bases from V and 5 bases from J, the junction contained 7 bases not matched to a gene. There are 16 residues in the CDR3. Per germline, CDR1 SSHAT and CDR2 FNYEAQ (reference sequence). DNA of the CDR3: TGTGCCAGCAGCTTACCCGGACAGGGGGCTGGGGAGACCCAGTACTTC. Translated, it gives CASSLPGQGAGETQYF.

In its sample, this clone was seen a few times. The J gene is TRBJ2-7, the V gene TRBV7-2; D call uncertain. Germline CDR1 is SGHTA and CDR2 is FQGNSA. V lost 5 bases and J 2 bases, leaving 7 bases between the germline ends. There are 12 residues in the CDR3. In DNA form, the CDR3 reads TGTGCCAGCAGCCCTACCGCCTACGAGCAGTACTTC. Amino acid sequence: CASSPTAYEQYF.